The clone carrying this TCR beta chain was picked up one time. Its antigen is still unknown. The sample originates from a study of shared clonotypes between healthy human individuals. Study-level findings and limits: Generally, naive subsets (rather than memory subsets) showed larger estimated richness.

The V and J ends lost 5 bases and 1 base, in that order; junction bases with no gene match: 11. Germline CDR1 reads SGHAT; CDR2 reads FQNNGV. This CDR3 has 17 amino acids. Naive CD8 cells were CD45RO-negative, positively selected for CCR7, excluding terminally differentiated effector memory CD45RA+ cells. Adults of Caucasian background living in Nashville, Tennessee made up all donors. Each subset's genomic DNA was split evenly across several immunoSEQ plates. Clones were sequenced by immunoSEQ multiplex PCR, and TCRdb holds only the in-frame ones, with some missing. This repertoire shows fewer than 700,000 clones, about 95% found once; its top ten account for about 0.11%.

Sequencing was done on a sample of naive CD8+ T cells sorted from blood. The rearrangement uses TRBV11-2 and TRBJ2-1, with 7 bases matching TRBD1. The TCR comes from a woman aged 30 to 39 in good health. CDR3: CASSPTRDSLSYNEQFF. The CDR3 DNA is TGTGCCAGCAGCCCAACTAGGGACAGCCTATCCTACAATGAGCAGTTCTTC.